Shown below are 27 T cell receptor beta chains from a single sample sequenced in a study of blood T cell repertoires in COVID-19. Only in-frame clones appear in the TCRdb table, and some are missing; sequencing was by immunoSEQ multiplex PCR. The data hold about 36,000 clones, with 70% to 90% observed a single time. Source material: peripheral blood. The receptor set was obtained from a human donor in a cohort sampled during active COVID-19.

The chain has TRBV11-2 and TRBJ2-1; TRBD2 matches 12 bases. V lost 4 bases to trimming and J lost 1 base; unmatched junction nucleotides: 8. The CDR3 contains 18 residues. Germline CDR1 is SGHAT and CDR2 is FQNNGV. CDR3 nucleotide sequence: TGTGCCAGCAGCTATTCTAGCGGGGGGGTGGGTTCCTACAATGAGCAGTTCTTC. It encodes CASSYSSGGVGSYNEQFF. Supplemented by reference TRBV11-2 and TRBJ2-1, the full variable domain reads EAGVAQSPRYKIIEKRQSVAFWCNPISGHATLYWYQQILGQGPKLLIQFQNNGVVDDSQLPKDRFSAERLKGVDSTLKIQPAKLEDSAVYLCASSYSSGGVGSYNEQFFGPGTRLTVL.

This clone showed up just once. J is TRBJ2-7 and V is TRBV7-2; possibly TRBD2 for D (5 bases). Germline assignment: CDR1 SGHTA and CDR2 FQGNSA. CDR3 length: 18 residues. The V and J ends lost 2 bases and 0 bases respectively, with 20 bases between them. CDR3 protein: CASSLRLTVEVSSYEQYF. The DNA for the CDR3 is TGTGCCAGCAGCTTACGCCTAACGGTGGAGGTAAGCTCCTACGAGCAGTACTTC.

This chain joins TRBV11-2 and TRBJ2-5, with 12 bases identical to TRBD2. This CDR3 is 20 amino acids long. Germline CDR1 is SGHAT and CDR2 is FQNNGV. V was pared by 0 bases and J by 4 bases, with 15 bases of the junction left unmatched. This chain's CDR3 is CASSLELSSLAGGPVETQYF. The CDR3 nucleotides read TGTGCCAGCAGCTTAGAACTAAGTAGCCTAGCGGGGGGGCCGGTAGAGACCCAGTACTTC.

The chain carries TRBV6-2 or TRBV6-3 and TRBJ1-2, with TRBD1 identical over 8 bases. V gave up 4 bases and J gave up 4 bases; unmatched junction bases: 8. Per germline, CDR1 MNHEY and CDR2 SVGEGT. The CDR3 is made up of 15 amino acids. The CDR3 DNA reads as TGTGCCAGCAGTTTTGGACAGGGATGGGCCTATGGCTACACCTTC. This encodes CASSFGQGWAYGYTF.

CDR3 amino acids: CASISGVSTDTQYF. In nucleotides, the CDR3 is TGTGCCAGCATTAGCGGGGTTAGCACAGATACGCAGTATTTT. This chain uses TRBV2 with TRBJ2-3; 8 bases map to TRBD2. V gave up 7 bases and J gave up 0 bases; unmatched junction bases: 3. CDR1 is SNHLY, CDR2 FYNNEI, per germline. This CDR3 has 14 amino acids. Based on the CDR3 plus reference TRBV2 and TRBJ2-3, the full variable domain is EPEVTQTPSHQVTQMGQEVILRCVPISNHLYFYWYRQILGQKVEFLVSFYNNEISEKSEIFDDQFSVERPDGSNFTLKIRSTKLEDSAMYFCASISGVSTDTQYFGPGTRLTVL.

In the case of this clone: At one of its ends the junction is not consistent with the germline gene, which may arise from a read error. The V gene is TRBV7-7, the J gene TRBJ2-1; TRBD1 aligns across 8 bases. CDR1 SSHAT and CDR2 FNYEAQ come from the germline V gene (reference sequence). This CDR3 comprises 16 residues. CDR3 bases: TGTGCTAGCAGCCTTCGACAGGGGAGCTCCTACAATGAGCAGTTCTTC. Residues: CASSLRQGSSYNEQFF.

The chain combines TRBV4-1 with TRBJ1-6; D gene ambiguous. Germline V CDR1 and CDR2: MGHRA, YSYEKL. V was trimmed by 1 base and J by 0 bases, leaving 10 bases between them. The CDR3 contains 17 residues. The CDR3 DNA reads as TGCGCCAGCAGCCAAGGAATAGCGAGCTCCTATAATTCACCCCTCCACTTT. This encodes CASSQGIASSYNSPLHF.

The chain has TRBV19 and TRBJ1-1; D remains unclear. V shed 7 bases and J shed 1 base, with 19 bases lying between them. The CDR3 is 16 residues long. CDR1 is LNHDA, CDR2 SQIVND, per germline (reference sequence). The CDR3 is CASKDQPTRGNTEAFF. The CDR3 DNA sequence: TGTGCCAGTAAGGACCAGCCAACTAGAGGGAACACTGAAGCTTTCTTT.

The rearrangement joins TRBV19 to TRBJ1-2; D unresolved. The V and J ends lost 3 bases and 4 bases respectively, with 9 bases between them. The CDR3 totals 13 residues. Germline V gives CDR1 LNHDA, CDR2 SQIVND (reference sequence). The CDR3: CASSISMAYGYTF. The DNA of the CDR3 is TGTGCCAGTAGTATCTCAATGGCCTATGGCTACACCTTC. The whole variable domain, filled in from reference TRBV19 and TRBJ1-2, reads DGGITQSPKYLFRKEGQNVTLSCEQNLNHDAMYWYRQDPGQGLRLIYYSQIVNDFQKGDIAEGYSVSREKKESFPLTVTSAQKNPTAFYLCASSISMAYGYTFGSGTRLTVV.

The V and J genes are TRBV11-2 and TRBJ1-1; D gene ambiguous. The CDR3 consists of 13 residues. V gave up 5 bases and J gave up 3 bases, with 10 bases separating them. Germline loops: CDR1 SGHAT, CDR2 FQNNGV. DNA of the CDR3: TGTGCCAGCAGCCCGGCCCGGGACACTGAAGCTTTCTTT. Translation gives CASSPARDTEAFF.

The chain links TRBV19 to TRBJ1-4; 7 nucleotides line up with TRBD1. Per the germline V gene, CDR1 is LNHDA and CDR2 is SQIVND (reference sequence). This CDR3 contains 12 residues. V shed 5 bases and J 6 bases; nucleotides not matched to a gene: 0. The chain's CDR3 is CASSGQDEKLFF. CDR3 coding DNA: TGTGCCAGTAGTGGACAGGATGAAAAACTGTTTTTT. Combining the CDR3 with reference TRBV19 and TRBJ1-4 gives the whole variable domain DGGITQSPKYLFRKEGQNVTLSCEQNLNHDAMYWYRQDPGQGLRLIYYSQIVNDFQKGDIAEGYSVSREKKESFPLTVTSAQKNPTAFYLCASSGQDEKLFFGSGTQLSVL.

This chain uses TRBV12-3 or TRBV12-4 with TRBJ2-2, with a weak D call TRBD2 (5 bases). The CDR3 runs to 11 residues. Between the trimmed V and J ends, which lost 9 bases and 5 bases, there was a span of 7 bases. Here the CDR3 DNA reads TGTGCCAGTACTAGGACCGGGGAGCTGTTTTTT. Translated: CASTRTGELFF.

This CDR3 reads CASSLESGYSYEQYF. CDR3 DNA sequence: TGTGCCAGCAGCTTAGAGTCAGGTTACTCCTACGAGCAGTACTTC. J is TRBJ2-7 and V is TRBV7-8; no firm D call. The V end lost 1 base, the J end lost 0 bases, and 10 bases lay between the germline ends. Germline CDR1 SGHVS, CDR2 FQNEAQ. The CDR3 runs to 15 residues.

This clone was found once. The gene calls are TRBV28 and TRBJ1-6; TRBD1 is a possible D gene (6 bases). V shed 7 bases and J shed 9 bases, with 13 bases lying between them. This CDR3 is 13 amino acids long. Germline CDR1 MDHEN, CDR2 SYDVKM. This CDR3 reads CASTLTGGSPLHF. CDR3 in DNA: TGTGCCAGCACCCTGACAGGCGGTTCACCCCTCCACTTT.

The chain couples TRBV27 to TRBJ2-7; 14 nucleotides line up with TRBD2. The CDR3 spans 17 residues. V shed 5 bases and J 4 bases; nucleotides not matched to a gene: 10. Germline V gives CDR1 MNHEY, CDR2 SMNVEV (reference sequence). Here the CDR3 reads CASSQTSGGGRLYEQYF. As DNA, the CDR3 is TGTGCCAGCAGTCAGACTAGCGGGGGGGGCAGATTATACGAGCAGTACTTC.

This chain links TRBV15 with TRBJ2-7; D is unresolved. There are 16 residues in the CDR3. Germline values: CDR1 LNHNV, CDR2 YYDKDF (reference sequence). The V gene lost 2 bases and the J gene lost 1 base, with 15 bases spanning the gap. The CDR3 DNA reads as TGTGCCACCAGCAGAACCCGCAGTGGGCAATCCTACGAGCAGTACTTC. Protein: CATSRTRSGQSYEQYF.

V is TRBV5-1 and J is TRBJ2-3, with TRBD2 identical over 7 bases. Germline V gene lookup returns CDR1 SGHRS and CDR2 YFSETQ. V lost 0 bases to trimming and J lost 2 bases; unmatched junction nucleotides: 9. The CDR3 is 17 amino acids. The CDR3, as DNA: TGCGCCAGCAGCTTGGTTGGCGGGGGTTCTATCACAGATACGCAGTATTTT. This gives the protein CASSLVGGGSITDTQYF.

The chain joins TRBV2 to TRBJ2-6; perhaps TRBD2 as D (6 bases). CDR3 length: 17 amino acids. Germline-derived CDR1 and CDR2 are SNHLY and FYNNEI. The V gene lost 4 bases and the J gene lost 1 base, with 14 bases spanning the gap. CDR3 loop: CASSGGLLASGANVLTF. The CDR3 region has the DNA TGTGCCAGCAGTGGGGGACTCCTAGCGTCTGGGGCCAACGTCCTGACTTTC.

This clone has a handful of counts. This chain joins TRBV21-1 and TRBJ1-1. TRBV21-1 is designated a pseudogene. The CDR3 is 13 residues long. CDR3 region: CASSKYGATEAFF. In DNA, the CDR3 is TGTGCCAGCAGCAAATATGGAGCCACTGAAGCTTTCTTT.

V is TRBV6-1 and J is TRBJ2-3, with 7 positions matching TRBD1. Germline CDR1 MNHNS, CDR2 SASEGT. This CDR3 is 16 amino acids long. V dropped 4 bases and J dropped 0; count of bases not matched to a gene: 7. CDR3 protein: CASSGQGPSSTDTQYF. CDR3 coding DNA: TGTGCCAGCAGTGGACAGGGTCCCTCTAGCACAGATACGCAGTATTTT.

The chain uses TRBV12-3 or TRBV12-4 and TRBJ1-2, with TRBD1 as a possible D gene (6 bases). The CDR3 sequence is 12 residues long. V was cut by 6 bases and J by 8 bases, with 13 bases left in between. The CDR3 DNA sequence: TGTGCCAGCAGCCCAACAGGGACCGGCTACACCTTC. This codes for CASSPTGTGYTF.

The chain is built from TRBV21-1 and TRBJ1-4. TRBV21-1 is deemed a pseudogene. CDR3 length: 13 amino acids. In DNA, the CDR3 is TGTGCCAGCAGGAGAAAAGGCGGGGAAAAACTGTTTTTT. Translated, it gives CASRRKGGEKLFF.

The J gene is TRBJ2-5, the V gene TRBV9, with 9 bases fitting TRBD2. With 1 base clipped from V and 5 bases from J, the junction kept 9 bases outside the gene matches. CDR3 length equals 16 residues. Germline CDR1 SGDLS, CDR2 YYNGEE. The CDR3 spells CASSVTAGGLLETQYF. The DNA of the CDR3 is TGTGCCAGCAGCGTAACAGCGGGGGGACTTTTGGAGACCCAGTACTTC.

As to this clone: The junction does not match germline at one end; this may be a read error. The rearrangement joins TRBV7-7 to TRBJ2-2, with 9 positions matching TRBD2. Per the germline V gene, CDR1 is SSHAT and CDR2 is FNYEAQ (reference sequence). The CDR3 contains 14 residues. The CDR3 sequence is CASSPSGATGELFF. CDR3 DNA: TGTGCTAGCAGCCCTAGCGGGGCCACCGGGGAGCTGTTTTTT.

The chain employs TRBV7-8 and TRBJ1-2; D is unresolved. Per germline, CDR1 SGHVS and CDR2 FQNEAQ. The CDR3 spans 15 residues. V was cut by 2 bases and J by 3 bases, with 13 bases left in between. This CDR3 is CASSLSTSGDYGYTF. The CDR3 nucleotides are TGTGCCAGCAGCTTATCTACGTCAGGTGACTATGGCTACACCTTC.

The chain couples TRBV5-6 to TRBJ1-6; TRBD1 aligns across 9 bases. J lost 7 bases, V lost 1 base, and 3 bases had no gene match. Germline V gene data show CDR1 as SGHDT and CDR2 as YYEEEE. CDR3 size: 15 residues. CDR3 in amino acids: CASSLFTGGNSPLHF. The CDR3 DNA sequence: TGTGCCAGCAGCTTGTTCACAGGGGGCAATTCACCCCTCCACTTT.

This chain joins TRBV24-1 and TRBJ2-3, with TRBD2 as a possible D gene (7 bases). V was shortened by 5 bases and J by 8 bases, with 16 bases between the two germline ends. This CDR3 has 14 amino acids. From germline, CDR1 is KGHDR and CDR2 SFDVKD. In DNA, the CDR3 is TGTGCCACCAGTGCCTCGGGGGGCCCACCTACGCAGTATTTT. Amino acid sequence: CATSASGGPPTQYF.